A selection of T cell receptor beta chains follows, all from one sample in a study of radiation and T cells in renal cell carcinoma. TCRdb's table, derived via immunoSEQ multiplex PCR, lists solely in-frame clones and lacks some. The sample has 18,000 or so clones; under 55% are singletons. The specimen was tumor tissue, collected from a patient whose treatment included radiotherapy and nephrectomy. These receptors were taken from a man aged 45-60 years with renal cell carcinoma. CDR3s include the opening cysteine and the closing phenylalanine or tryptophan. Each record gives: clone size, V gene, J gene, D gene, CDR3 DNA, CDR3 protein. A D gene is named only where the DNA matches it firmly. Clone size is not always given. Where it is, it says once, few, many or a class for expanded clones.

>NA|TRBV2|TRBJ2-3|TRBD2
TGTGCCAGCAGTGTTCGACTAGCGGGGGGCACTAGCACAGATACGCAGTATTTT
CASSVRLAGGTSTDTQYF
>NA|TRBV5-1|TRBJ2-5|TRBD2
TGCGCCAGCAGCTTGGGCCTAGCGGGACAAGAGACCCAGTACTTC
CASSLGLAGQETQYF
>few|TRBV5-4|TRBJ2-7|TRBD2
TGTGCCAGCAGCTCCGCCATAGCGGGGGGGCTTAACGAGCAGTACTTC
CASSSAIAGGLNEQYF
>NA|TRBV6-4|TRBJ1-5|NA
TGTGCCAGCAGTGTGACAGCTAATCAGCCCCAGCATTTT
CASSVTANQPQHF
>NA|TRBV29-1|TRBJ2-1|TRBD1
TGCAGCGTAGGACAGGGCCTGGAGCAGTTCTTC
CSVGQGLEQFF
>NA|TRBV29-1|TRBJ1-5|NA
TGCAGCGTTTTGACAGGAAATAAACCCAATCAGCCCCAGCATTTT
CSVLTGNKPNQPQHF
>once|TRBV7-2|TRBJ2-5|NA
TGTGCCAGCAGCTTCCATCGGTCGGAGACCCAGTACTTC
CASSFHRSETQYF
>once|TRBV7-3|TRBJ2-3|NA
TGTGCCAGCAGCTTAAAACCACAGGGCTCAGATACGCAGTATTTT
CASSLKPQGSDTQYF
>NA|TRBV5-5|TRBJ1-1|NA
TGTGCCAGCAGCTTGTATCTGGTGAACACTGAAGCTTTCTTT
CASSLYLVNTEAFF
>NA|TRBV2|TRBJ1-6|TRBD1
TGTGCCAGCAGCCATCCCGACAGGGACAACTTGGAATCCTATAATTCACCCCTCCACTTT
CASSHPDRDNLESYNSPLHF
>few|TRBV19|TRBJ2-2|NA
TGTGCCAGTAACCTCAACACCGGGGAGCTGTTTTTT
CASNLNTGELFF
>NA|TRBV5-4|TRBJ2-2|TRBD2
TGTGCCAGCAGACAGGGACTAGCGGGGCCCGAGGCCGGGGAGCTGTTTTTT
CASRQGLAGPEAGELFF
>NA|TRBV5-1|TRBJ2-3|TRBD2
TGCGCCAGCAGCCGAACTAGCGGGGACACAGATACGCAGTATTTT
CASSRTSGDTDTQYF
>few|TRBV28|TRBJ1-4|NA
TGTGCCAGCAGTTTGTTTCAGCGCGCAACTAATGAAAAACTGTTTTTT
CASSLFQRATNEKLFF
>NA|TRBV13|TRBJ2-1|TRBD2
TGTGCCAGCAGCCGAGGGACTAGCAATGAGCAGTTCTTC
CASSRGTSNEQFF
>few|TRBV11-2|TRBJ1-1|NA
TGTGCCAGCAGCTCCGTAGGGCAGGGAGTCACTGAAGCTTTCTTT
CASSSVGQGVTEAFF
>NA|TRBV6-6|TRBJ2-7|TRBD2
TGTGCCAGCAGCCCATACGCGGGAGGGTGGGAGCAGTACTTC
CASSPYAGGWEQYF
>NA|TRBV2|TRBJ1-1|NA
TGTGCCAGCAGTGAAGGGCAGGGATTGGTCGCTTTCTTT
CASSEGQGLVAFF
>NA|TRBV11-3|TRBJ1-1|NA
TGTGCCAGCAGCTTAGACGGGATGAACACTGAAGCTTTCTTT
CASSLDGMNTEAFF